The source of this TCR beta chain is a study of blood T cell repertoires in COVID-19. Study in general: From T cells, B-cell-depleted T cells, or PBMCs came the material, which was cDNA or gDNA.

In its sample, this clone was seen once. Trimming stripped 1 base from V and 1 base from J, with 14 bases between. The CDR3 has 17 residues. Germline V CDR1 and CDR2: LGHNA, YSLEER. Source study methods: Researchers report that nucleated cell counts were estimated from reference gene primer amplification. The assay was immunoSEQ multiplex PCR, and TCRdb's table has in-frame clones only and misses some. The D gene and trimming were derived from the DNA, and the V and J assignments and clone size from that table. Among 190,000 or so clones, more than 85% were seen once, and the ten largest hold roughly 2.5%.

The receptor was derived from a man aged 40-49 years with active or convalescent COVID-19. Sequencing was done on a sample of peripheral blood. The chain combines TRBV4-3 with TRBJ2-4; D possibly corresponds to TRBD2 (6 bases). The DNA of the CDR3 is TGCGCCAGCAGCCAAGGTACTAGCAGTGGGGCCAAAAACATTCAGTACTTC. This gives the protein CASSQGTSSGAKNIQYF.